The clone carrying this T cell receptor beta chain was recorded at least ten times. Its target is not known. Sequencing used immunoSEQ multiplex PCR; TCRdb keeps in-frame clones, though not all of them. The sample lists 58,000 or so clones; roughly 59% were seen once. The record originates from a study of cytotoxic CD8 clonotypes in ibrutinib-treated CLL. Points from the study as a whole: Under treatment, the uncommon public clonotypes either contracted or remained stable. Sustained-remission patients were sampled at one set of times and progressing patients at different ones. Clonality, elevated at ibrutinib response, dropped back toward baseline at progression.

The sequencing here drew on PBMCs, taken after 12 months of ibrutinib treatment. The receptor was isolated from a human donor with chronic lymphocytic leukemia.

The chain's CDR3 is CASSVFRGPQNGYTF. The CDR3 bases are TGTGCCAGCAGTGTCTTCAGGGGGCCGCAGAATGGCTACACCTTC. J is TRBJ1-2 and V is TRBV6-1; 8 bases are a match to TRBD1. Germline loops: CDR1 MNHNS, CDR2 SASEGT. CDR3 length: 15 residues. The V and J ends lost 4 bases and 6 bases, in that order; junction bases with no gene match: 10.